The entry that follows covers one TCR beta chain sequence. Source study methods: It was from reference gene primer amplification that nucleated cell counts were estimated. Profiled with immunoSEQ multiplex PCR; TCRdb holds only in-frame clones, not every one. V and J calls and clone size are those listed in that table; D and trimming were worked out from the DNA. The data hold roughly 170,000 clones, with roughly 85% observed a single time. With 5 bases removed from V and 6 bases from J, the gap between germline ends came to 10 bases. Looked up from germline, CDR1 is SNHLY and CDR2 is FYNNEI. The CDR3 loop spans 12 amino acids. Patients of the Seattle cohort, enrolled during active infection, were followed longitudinally. The sample comes from a study of blood T cell repertoires in COVID-19. Study as a whole: The United States, Italy and Spain were the sources of the acute and convalescent COVID-19 samples. PBMCs, B-cell-depleted T cells, or T cells were the source of the cDNA or gDNA that made up the material.

Material: peripheral blood. The clonotype was recovered from a woman in her forties or fifties with COVID-19, enrolled during active disease. The rearrangement joins TRBV2 to TRBJ1-1, with D perhaps matching TRBD1 (6 bases). The CDR3 DNA is TGTGCCAGCAGTTTTAACAGGGCTGAAGCTTTCTTT. Its translation is CASSFNRAEAFF.